A selection of T cell receptor beta chains follows, all from one sample in a study of CD8 T cells in ankylosing spondylitis. Each CDR3 protein gets one entry after TCRdb re-called the 5' RACE reads with MiXCR. The table includes a few hundred thousand distinct CDR3 sequences, about a sixth detected once. Source material: blood, either unsorted or a sorted T cell fraction (not recorded which). The source is a male donor with ankylosing spondylitis. Both conserved end residues are part of each CDR3. A D gene is named only where the DNA matches it firmly. Clone size is given for some rows only: seen once, a few or many times, or a class if the clone is expanded.

V gene: TRBV12-3/TRBV12-4
D gene: .
clone size: .
J gene: TRBJ1-2
CDR3 protein: CASSLGSYNYGYTF

V gene: TRBV24-1
D gene: TRBD1
clone size: many
J gene: TRBJ2-1
CDR3 protein: CATSDLPGTVQFF

V gene: TRBV6-1
D gene: .
clone size: few
J gene: TRBJ1-1
CDR3 protein: CASSQGDLNTEAFF

V gene: TRBV19
D gene: .
clone size: few
J gene: TRBJ2-3
CDR3 protein: CASSIGRGTLTDTQYF

V gene: TRBV4-2
D gene: TRBD1
clone size: few
J gene: TRBJ1-6
CDR3 protein: CASSGGTGAYNSPLHF

V gene: TRBV11-2
D gene: .
clone size: .
J gene: TRBJ1-1
CDR3 protein: CASSQISMNTEAFF

V gene: TRBV6-5
D gene: .
clone size: .
J gene: TRBJ1-6
CDR3 protein: CASSYSREGEYSPLHF

V gene: TRBV20-1
D gene: TRBD1
clone size: .
J gene: TRBJ2-7
CDR3 protein: CSPGQQGADEQYF

V gene: TRBV4-3
D gene: TRBD2
clone size: .
J gene: TRBJ2-1
CDR3 protein: CASSQLSGRTPQGGEQFF

V gene: TRBV19
D gene: .
clone size: few
J gene: TRBJ1-1
CDR3 protein: CASSIADGANTEAFF

V gene: TRBV27
D gene: .
clone size: .
J gene: TRBJ2-1
CDR3 protein: CASSPRTASYNEQFF

V gene: TRBV5-1
D gene: .
clone size: .
J gene: TRBJ2-5
CDR3 protein: CASSLTGIQETQYF

V gene: TRBV5-1
D gene: .
clone size: .
J gene: TRBJ2-1
CDR3 protein: CASGLGLNEQFF

V gene: TRBV5-1
D gene: .
clone size: .
J gene: TRBJ2-7
CDR3 protein: CASKGGQAYEQYF

V gene: TRBV27
D gene: .
clone size: many
J gene: TRBJ1-1
CDR3 protein: CASSLGAGTEAFF

V gene: TRBV10-3
D gene: TRBD2
clone size: .
J gene: TRBJ2-7
CDR3 protein: CATGTSGAPYEQYF

V gene: TRBV11-2
D gene: .
clone size: few
J gene: TRBJ1-3
CDR3 protein: CASSSQGGASGNTIYF

V gene: TRBV7-9
D gene: TRBD2
clone size: .
J gene: TRBJ2-1
CDR3 protein: CASSSARTRGDEQFF

V gene: TRBV27
D gene: TRBD2
clone size: few
J gene: TRBJ2-1
CDR3 protein: CASSNVAGAYNEQFF

V gene: TRBV11-3
D gene: TRBD1
clone size: few
J gene: TRBJ2-1
CDR3 protein: CASSPTRTGWSEQFF

V gene: TRBV12-3/TRBV12-4
D gene: .
clone size: many
J gene: TRBJ1-1
CDR3 protein: CASSGHFAEAFF

V gene: TRBV5-5
D gene: .
clone size: .
J gene: TRBJ1-2
CDR3 protein: CASSLEIYGYTF

V gene: TRBV12-3/TRBV12-4
D gene: .
clone size: many
J gene: TRBJ2-1
CDR3 protein: CASSWTDNEQFF

V gene: TRBV9
D gene: .
clone size: few
J gene: TRBJ1-6
CDR3 protein: CASSPQGFNSPLHF

V gene: TRBV12-3/TRBV12-4
D gene: .
clone size: .
J gene: TRBJ2-7
CDR3 protein: CASSLESESYEQYF

V gene: TRBV5-6
D gene: .
clone size: few
J gene: TRBJ2-7
CDR3 protein: CASSLGLYSYEQYF

V gene: TRBV12-3/TRBV12-4
D gene: .
clone size: few
J gene: TRBJ2-3
CDR3 protein: CASAGGPSGPSTDTQYF

V gene: TRBV7-2
D gene: TRBD1
clone size: many
J gene: TRBJ1-2
CDR3 protein: CASSLGAGTAYGYTF

V gene: TRBV13
D gene: .
clone size: few
J gene: TRBJ2-3
CDR3 protein: CASSLVREDTQYF

V gene: TRBV13
D gene: TRBD2
clone size: once
J gene: TRBJ2-3
CDR3 protein: CASSNYPGLAGGQTQYF